These T cell receptor beta chains were read from a single sample in a study of blood T cells in healthy people across ages. Via MiXCR, TCRdb re-called the 5' RACE reads, giving one row per CDR3 protein. The sample records hundreds of thousands of distinct CDR3 sequences, more than 40% being singletons. Sequencing was performed on blood. These receptors were taken from a man between 60 and 75 years old in good health. CDR3s include the opening cysteine and the closing phenylalanine or tryptophan. The order of the fields is D gene, J gene, V gene, clone size, CDR3 protein, CDR3 DNA. The D gene is left open where the match is weak. Size tells how often a clone was seen (once, few, many) or the class of an expanded clone, and some rows leave it out.

d_call: TRBD1; j_call: TRBJ1-6; v_call: TRBV9; clone_size: NA; cdr3_aa: CASSPRQGGGSPLHF; cdr3_nt: TGTGCCAGCAGCCCGAGACAGGGCGGCGGTTCACCCCTCCACTTT
d_call: NA; j_call: TRBJ2-7; v_call: TRBV20-1; clone_size: NA; cdr3_aa: CSARGGGQRPGEQYF; cdr3_nt: TGCAGTGCTAGAGGGGGCGGACAGCGTCCGGGCGAGCAGTACTTC
d_call: NA; j_call: TRBJ2-3; v_call: TRBV28; clone_size: NA; cdr3_aa: CASESSTDTQYF; cdr3_nt: TGTGCCAGCGAAAGTAGCACAGATACGCAGTATTTT
d_call: TRBD1; j_call: TRBJ1-6; v_call: TRBV25-1; clone_size: NA; cdr3_aa: CASRGYDKTGESAPLHF; cdr3_nt: TGTGCCAGCAGGGGCTATGACAAAACAGGGGAATCAGCACCCCTCCACTTT
d_call: NA; j_call: TRBJ2-5; v_call: TRBV30; clone_size: few; cdr3_aa: CAWSRVGSGTQYF; cdr3_nt: TGTGCCTGGAGTCGGGTGGGCTCGGGGACCCAGTACTTC
d_call: TRBD1; j_call: TRBJ1-6; v_call: TRBV6-5; clone_size: many; cdr3_aa: CASSSGQGIISSYNSPLHF; cdr3_nt: TGTGCCAGCAGTTCGGGACAGGGGATTATTAGCTCCTATAATTCACCCCTCCACTTT
d_call: NA; j_call: TRBJ2-7; v_call: TRBV21-1; clone_size: NA; cdr3_aa: CASSSPERGSYEQYF; cdr3_nt: TGTGCCAGCTCGAGCCCCGAGCGGGGGTCCTACGAGCAGTACTTC
d_call: NA; j_call: TRBJ1-5; v_call: TRBV9; clone_size: few; cdr3_aa: CASSAQGGGNQPQHF; cdr3_nt: TGTGCCAGCAGCGCCCAGGGCGGCGGCAATCAGCCCCAGCATTTT
d_call: NA; j_call: TRBJ1-2; v_call: TRBV4-3; clone_size: NA; cdr3_aa: CASSQDFLRGRDGYTF; cdr3_nt: TGCGCCAGCAGCCAAGATTTCCTAAGGGGTAGGGATGGCTACACCTTC
d_call: NA; j_call: TRBJ2-5; v_call: TRBV4-3; clone_size: few; cdr3_aa: CASSQEGGVETQYF; cdr3_nt: TGCGCCAGCAGCCAAGAAGGGGGGGTCGAGACCCAGTACTTC
d_call: NA; j_call: TRBJ1-5; v_call: TRBV24-1; clone_size: NA; cdr3_aa: CATDPGANQPQHF; cdr3_nt: TGTGCCACCGATCCAGGGGCCAATCAGCCCCAGCATTTT
d_call: NA; j_call: TRBJ1-2; v_call: TRBV6-2/TRBV6-3; clone_size: NA; cdr3_aa: CASSYSSQGGNGYTF; cdr3_nt: TGTGCCAGCAGTTACTCGTCACAGGGTGGAAATGGCTACACCTTC
d_call: NA; j_call: TRBJ2-5; v_call: TRBV15; clone_size: NA; cdr3_aa: CATSRDSGSFGQYF; cdr3_nt: TGTGCCACCAGCAGAGATTCGGGAAGTTTCGGGCAGTACTTC
d_call: NA; j_call: TRBJ2-5; v_call: TRBV3-1; clone_size: NA; cdr3_aa: CASSHPTRWRETQYF; cdr3_nt: TGTGCCAGCAGCCACCCCACCCGATGGCGGGAGACCCAGTACTTC
d_call: TRBD2; j_call: TRBJ2-5; v_call: TRBV7-2; clone_size: NA; cdr3_aa: CASSRGDRTSGREGRYF; cdr3_nt: TGTGCCAGCAGCCGAGGGGATAGGACTAGCGGGAGGGAAGGACGGTACTTC
d_call: NA; j_call: TRBJ2-6; v_call: TRBV5-1; clone_size: NA; cdr3_aa: CASSLQTGQHSGANVPTF; cdr3_nt: TGCGCCAGCAGCTTGCAGACAGGCCAACACTCTGGGGCCAACGTCCCGACTTTC
d_call: NA; j_call: TRBJ1-4; v_call: TRBV7-2; clone_size: once; cdr3_aa: CASSSRPFSANEKLFF; cdr3_nt: TGTGCCAGCAGCTCCCGACCCTTCTCGGCTAATGAAAAACTGTTTTTT
d_call: TRBD1; j_call: TRBJ2-5; v_call: TRBV11-2; clone_size: NA; cdr3_aa: CASNLLGQVVEETQYF; cdr3_nt: TGTGCCAGCAACTTACTGGGACAGGTAGTGGAAGAGACCCAGTACTTC
d_call: TRBD1; j_call: TRBJ2-1; v_call: TRBV7-9; clone_size: NA; cdr3_aa: CASSRRVRGQQYNEQFF; cdr3_nt: TGTGCCAGCAGCCGACGAGTCAGGGGGCAACAATACAATGAGCAGTTCTTC
d_call: NA; j_call: TRBJ2-7; v_call: TRBV6-2/TRBV6-3; clone_size: NA; cdr3_aa: CASSSGYIEQYF; cdr3_nt: TGTGCCAGCAGTTCCGGTTATATCGAGCAGTACTTC
d_call: NA; j_call: TRBJ1-1; v_call: TRBV29-1; clone_size: many; cdr3_aa: CSVKHGQANTEAFF; cdr3_nt: TGCAGCGTGAAACACGGACAAGCGAACACTGAAGCTTTCTTT
d_call: NA; j_call: TRBJ2-5; v_call: TRBV12-3/TRBV12-4; clone_size: NA; cdr3_aa: CASSFNRVKTQYF; cdr3_nt: TGTGCCAGCAGTTTTAACAGGGTGAAGACCCAGTACTTC
d_call: TRBD1; j_call: TRBJ2-3; v_call: TRBV25-1; clone_size: few; cdr3_aa: CASAMDRVSDTQYF; cdr3_nt: TGTGCCAGCGCAATGGACAGGGTTTCAGATACGCAGTATTTT
d_call: NA; j_call: TRBJ1-4; v_call: TRBV7-2; clone_size: NA; cdr3_aa: CAGSLVADEKLFF; cdr3_nt: TGTGCCGGCAGCTTAGTAGCAGATGAAAAACTGTTTTTT
d_call: NA; j_call: TRBJ2-1; v_call: TRBV27; clone_size: few; cdr3_aa: CASSAGLVGEQFF; cdr3_nt: TGTGCCAGCAGCGCCGGGCTAGTGGGTGAGCAGTTCTTC
d_call: NA; j_call: TRBJ2-7; v_call: TRBV9; clone_size: NA; cdr3_aa: CASSASMRGGKYEQYF; cdr3_nt: TGTGCCAGCAGCGCCTCGATGAGGGGCGGGAAATACGAGCAGTACTTC
d_call: TRBD2; j_call: TRBJ2-7; v_call: TRBV6-6; clone_size: NA; cdr3_aa: CASRPTSGLIYKQYF; cdr3_nt: TGTGCCAGCAGACCTACCTCGGGACTAATCTACAAGCAGTACTTC